A selection of T cell receptor beta chains follows, all from one sample in a study of blood T cell repertoires in COVID-19. Assay: immunoSEQ multiplex PCR; the TCRdb copy retains only in-frame clones and omits some. Of 65,000 to 90,000 clones in the sample, 83% were seen once. Specimen: peripheral blood. The receptor set was obtained from an elderly woman with acute or convalescent COVID-19. Both conserved end residues are part of each CDR3. A D gene is named only where the DNA matches it firmly. Clone size is stated in some rows and not others, as once, few, many or a class when expanded.

15 TRBJ2-7 TRBD2 TRBV19 - CASSDRLAGAYEQYF TGTGCCAGTTCTGACCGACTAGCGGGAGCATACGAGCAGTACTTC
10 TRBJ2-5 - TRBV2 - CASSEGAQYF TGTGCCAGCAGTGAGGGAGCCCAGTACTTC
15 TRBJ2-1 TRBD2 TRBV11-3 - CASSPLAGGVYEQFF TGTGCCAGCAGCCCTTTAGCGGGAGGGGTTTATGAGCAGTTCTTC
13 TRBJ1-5 - TRBV19 - CASSIVQNQPQHF TGTGCCAGTAGTATAGTCCAAAATCAGCCCCAGCATTTT
15 TRBJ1-3 - TRBV4-1 few CASSHHGTPGDTIYF TGCGCCAGCAGCCATCACGGGACGCCGGGGGACACCATATATTTT
14 TRBJ2-5 TRBD2 TRBV29-1 - CSAGTSGTQETQYF TGCAGCGCCGGGACTAGCGGGACCCAAGAGACCCAGTACTTC
16 TRBJ2-2 - TRBV5-5 - CASSLRWGQDTGELFF TGTGCCAGCAGCTTGCGTTGGGGGCAGGACACCGGGGAGCTGTTTTTT
13 TRBJ2-3 - TRBV4-1 - CASSPVSTDTQYF TGCGCCAGCAGCCCGGTGAGCACAGATACGCAGTATTTT
14 TRBJ2-7 TRBD2 TRBV7-2 once CASSLGLAQHEQYF TGTGCCAGCAGCTTAGGACTAGCCCAACACGAGCAGTACTTC
15 TRBJ2-7 - TRBV5-1 - CASSLEASGPYEQYF TGCGCCAGCAGCTTGGAAGCTTCAGGGCCCTACGAGCAGTACTTC
17 TRBJ2-1 TRBD2 TRBV7-9 - CASSLAGTSGLYNEQFF TGTGCCAGCAGCTTAGCGGGGACTAGCGGGCTCTACAATGAGCAGTTCTTC
15 TRBJ2-1 - TRBV7-6 few CASSAGQSSYNEQFF TGTGCCAGCAGCGCAGGCCAGAGCTCCTACAATGAGCAGTTCTTC
12 TRBJ2-3 - TRBV7-2 - CASTPGTDTQYF TGTGCCAGCACCCCAGGCACAGATACGCAGTATTTT
15 TRBJ1-4 - TRBV18 once CASSPRGSANEKLFF TGTGCCAGCTCACCTCGGGGGTCGGCTAATGAAAAACTGTTTTTT
14 TRBJ2-7 - TRBV7-9 - CASSLALASYEQYF TGTGCCAGCAGCTTAGCCCTAGCTTCCTACGAGCAGTACTTC
13 TRBJ1-1 TRBD1 TRBV7-9 - CASSSQGVSEAFF TGTGCCAGCAGCTCGCAGGGGGTCTCTGAAGCTTTCTTT
17 TRBJ2-1 TRBD2 TRBV28 - CASGPGGSGRLYNEQFF TGTGCCAGCGGCCCAGGGGGTAGCGGGAGGCTCTACAATGAGCAGTTCTTC
15 TRBJ2-5 - TRBV3-1/TRBV3-2 - CASSLGLNFQETQYF TGTGCCAGCAGCCTCGGACTGAATTTCCAAGAGACCCAGTACTTC
15 TRBJ1-5 - TRBV24-1 - CATSDSRAGSQPQHF TGTGCCACCAGTGATTCCAGGGCGGGGAGTCAGCCCCAGCATTTT
17 TRBJ2-1 TRBD2 TRBV19 once CASSIVGLRTRDNEQFF TGTGCCAGTAGTATAGTGGGACTGCGGACTAGGGACAATGAGCAGTTCTTC
14 TRBJ1-3 - TRBV5-1 once CASSSGGSGNTIYF TGCGCCAGCAGCTCAGGAGGGTCTGGAAACACCATATATTTT
15 TRBJ2-2 TRBD1 TRBV27 - CASSPGQGETGELFF TGTGCCAGCAGTCCGGGACAGGGGGAAACCGGGGAGCTGTTTTTT
13 TRBJ1-2 - TRBV4-1 - CASSQSGAYGYTF TGCGCCAGCAGCCAATCAGGGGCATATGGCTACACCTTC
15 TRBJ2-7 TRBD2 TRBV19 - CASSPETSGLYEQYF TGTGCCAGTAGTCCAGAGACTAGCGGGCTCTACGAGCAGTACTTC
13 TRBJ2-7 - TRBV6-5 - CASSPELLLEQYF TGTGCCAGCAGTCCCGAGCTCCTCCTCGAGCAGTACTTC
15 TRBJ1-1 TRBD1 TRBV5-3 - CARVNSDRENTEAFF TGTGCCAGAGTTAATTCGGACAGGGAGAACACTGAAGCTTTCTTT
17 TRBJ2-2 TRBD1 TRBV5-1 - CASSYLPGGLNTGELFF TGCGCCAGCAGCTATCTCCCAGGGGGCTTGAACACCGGGGAGCTGTTTTTT
15 TRBJ2-5 - TRBV21-1 once CASSGRERVVETQYF TGTGCCAGCAGCGGGAGGGAGCGAGTAGTAGAGACCCAGTACTTC
15 TRBJ2-7 - TRBV10-2 - CASSVGGLAPYEQYF TGCGCCAGCAGTGTTGGAGGACTGGCCCCCTACGAGCAGTACTTC
18 TRBJ2-7 TRBD1 TRBV23-1 - CASSQRRTGDPKSYEQYF TGCGCCAGCAGTCAACGTCGGACAGGGGATCCCAAAAGCTACGAGCAGTACTTC
14 TRBJ2-7 TRBD1 TRBV28 - CASSRPGQDYEQYF TGTGCCAGCAGTCGCCCGGGACAGGATTACGAGCAGTACTTC
15 TRBJ1-3 - TRBV28 - CASSLPGPGGNTIYF TGTGCCAGCAGTCTACCAGGACCGGGGGGAAACACCATATATTTT
13 TRBJ2-7 - TRBV10-1 - CASVYRDVYEQYF TGCGCCAGCGTATACAGGGATGTTTACGAGCAGTACTTC
16 TRBJ2-3 - TRBV9 - CASSVGASASTDTQYF TGTGCCAGCAGCGTAGGGGCTAGCGCGTCCACAGATACGCAGTATTTT
16 TRBJ2-3 - TRBV7-2 once CASSLLAEGGTDTQYF TGTGCCAGCAGCTTACTAGCGGAGGGGGGCACAGATACGCAGTATTTT
17 TRBJ2-1 TRBD2 TRBV7-6 - CASSLYSGTSGYNEQFF TGTGCCAGCAGCCTCTACTCCGGGACTAGCGGCTACAATGAGCAGTTCTTC
18 TRBJ2-3 TRBD2 TRBV7-2 - CASSLELAGGALTDTQYF TGTGCCAGCAGCTTAGAACTAGCGGGGGGGGCCCTCACAGATACGCAGTATTTT
14 TRBJ2-5 TRBD2 TRBV18 - CASSPGEGQETQYF TGTGCCAGCTCACCAGGGGAGGGCCAAGAGACCCAGTACTTC
15 TRBJ2-7 TRBD2 TRBV10-2 few CASSESAGVLYEQYF TGCGCCAGCAGTGAGTCGGCGGGAGTCCTCTACGAGCAGTACTTC
16 TRBJ2-1 TRBD2 TRBV4-2 - CASSLALAGGDNEQFF TGTGCCAGCAGCCTGGCTCTAGCGGGAGGGGACAATGAGCAGTTCTTC
15 TRBJ1-4 - TRBV4-2 - CASSQGGSVVEKLFF TGTGCCAGCAGCCAAGGGGGCAGCGTGGTGGAAAAACTGTTTTTT
14 TRBJ1-1 TRBD1 TRBV11-3 - CASSPDRGNTEAFF TGTGCCAGCAGCCCCGACAGGGGGAACACTGAAGCTTTCTTT
16 TRBJ2-5 - TRBV10-1 - CASSRTLDSTQETQYF TGCGCCAGCAGCCGAACTCTGGACAGTACCCAAGAGACCCAGTACTTC